The next 18 T cell receptor beta chains were all read from a single sample in a study of blood T cell repertoires in COVID-19. Sequenced by immunoSEQ multiplex PCR; TCRdb stores in-frame clones only, minus some. The repertoire holds 210,000 or so clones, with less than 85% as singletons. Sequenced input: peripheral blood. These TCRs come from a man over 45 who had recovered from COVID-19.

A few counts support this clone. Written as DNA, the CDR3 is TGTGCCAGCAGCTTATCTGGGAGCAATGAGCAGTTCTTC. Its protein product is CASSLSGSNEQFF. The V gene is TRBV7-7, the J gene TRBJ2-1, with D possibly TRBD2 on 5 matching bases. V was clipped by 2 bases and J by 6 bases, with 8 bases between them. The CDR3 runs 13 residues. The germline CDR1 and CDR2 sequences are SSHAT and FNYEAQ (reference sequence).

The table lists this clone with a few counts. The chain has TRBV3-1 (or the pseudogene TRBV3-2) and TRBJ1-2; D might be TRBD1 (6 bases). V was cut by 0 bases and J by 5 bases, with 16 bases left in between. In germline, CDR1 is LGHDT, CDR2 YNNKEL (reference sequence). The CDR3 is 16 amino acids. The CDR3 is CASSQDWAGVRYGYTF. The CDR3 coding sequence is TGTGCCAGCAGCCAAGATTGGGCAGGGGTAAGGTATGGCTACACCTTC.

The V gene is TRBV9, the J gene TRBJ1-2; maybe TRBD1 (6 bases). The CDR3 is 14 residues long. With 5 bases removed from V and 4 bases from J, the gap between germline ends came to 15 bases. CDR1 is SGDLS and CDR2 is YYNGEE in the germline V gene. The CDR3 coding sequence is TGTGCCAGCAGGTCCCGGGGGGCGGCCTATGGCTACACCTTC. It codes for CASRSRGAAYGYTF.

The chain is built from TRBV10-3 and TRBJ2-7; TRBD1 matches at 10 bases. CDR3 length equals 15 residues. Per the germline V gene, CDR1 is ENHRY and CDR2 is SYGVKD. The V segment lost 7 bases and the J segment 0 bases; nucleotides outside the gene matches: 6. Here the CDR3 reads CAINSRDRGSYEQYF. The CDR3 DNA reads as TGTGCCATCAACAGCCGGGACAGGGGCTCCTACGAGCAGTACTTC.

The chain is built from TRBV11-2 and TRBJ2-5; no reliable D call. This CDR3 contains 15 residues. Trimming pared 0 bases from V and 2 bases from J, leaving 10 bases between. Germline CDR1 and CDR2: SGHAT and FQNNGV. The CDR3 DNA follows: TGTGCCAGCAGCTTAGATCTGGCAGTACAAGAGACCCAGTACTTC. Translated: CASSLDLAVQETQYF.

The chain carries TRBV5-1 and TRBJ2-7; D unclear. CDR3 size: 12 residues. Trimming removed 2 bases at V and 7 bases at J, with 10 bases between. The germline CDR1 and CDR2 sequences are SGHRS and YFSETQ. CDR3 in amino acids: CASSFPNAEQYF. The CDR3 DNA reads TGCGCCAGCAGCTTCCCGAACGCGGAGCAGTACTTC.

V and J are TRBV19 and TRBJ2-5; D might be TRBD1 (5 bases). V dropped 4 bases and J dropped 5 bases, with 11 bases sitting between them. Germline V CDR1 and CDR2: LNHDA, SQIVND (reference sequence). The CDR3 has 13 amino acids. The CDR3 sequence is CASSTRQSETQYF. CDR3 DNA: TGTGCCAGTAGTACACGACAGTCGGAGACCCAGTACTTC. Together with reference TRBV19 and TRBJ2-5, the CDR3 gives the full variable domain: DGGITQSPKYLFRKEGQNVTLSCEQNLNHDAMYWYRQDPGQGLRLIYYSQIVNDFQKGDIAEGYSVSREKKESFPLTVTSAQKNPTAFYLCASSTRQSETQYFGPGTRLLVL.

This chain uses TRBV27 with TRBJ2-1; 10 bases match TRBD2. V dropped 5 bases and J dropped 3; count of bases not matched to a gene: 10. Looked up from germline, CDR1 is MNHEY and CDR2 is SMNVEV (reference sequence). This CDR3 comprises 17 residues. The CDR3 coding sequence is TGTGCCAGCAGTGCACGTATAGCGGGAGGAAGCTACAATGAGCAGTTCTTC. This encodes CASSARIAGGSYNEQFF.

The chain joins TRBV2 to TRBJ1-1, with a weak D call TRBD1 (6 bases). The CDR3 has 14 amino acids. Looked up from germline, CDR1 is SNHLY and CDR2 is FYNNEI. V was cut by 6 bases and J by 3 bases, with 14 bases left in between. The CDR3 region is CASRDRLTYTEAFF. CDR3 bases: TGTGCCAGCAGAGACAGGCTAACGTACACTGAAGCTTTCTTT.

CDR3 coding DNA: TGTGCCAGCAGACAGGGGGCGGGTGAAAAACTGTTTTTT. Translating it yields CASRQGAGEKLFF. The V call is TRBV25-1, the J call TRBJ1-4; 9 bases align to TRBD1. With V trimmed by 6 bases and J by 7 bases, 3 bases remained unmatched. CDR3 size: 13 residues. Germline V gene sequence: CDR1 MGHDK, CDR2 SYGVNS.

The V call is TRBV6-2 or TRBV6-3, the J call TRBJ1-1; TRBD1 matches at 8 bases. Germline-derived CDR1 and CDR2 are MNHEY and SVGEGT. Trimming at V came to 2 bases and at J to 5 bases, leaving 13 bases not matched to a gene. This CDR3 has 17 residues. The CDR3 sequence is CASSYPTAGGDRTEAFF. CDR3 DNA sequence: TGTGCCAGCAGTTACCCTACGGCAGGGGGCGATCGTACTGAAGCTTTCTTT.

This clone was observed once. The chain recombines TRBV18 with TRBJ2-1, with a tentative D call TRBD1 (5 bases). Deletions cut 6 bases from V and 7 bases from J, with 19 bases between. The CDR3 has 15 residues. The germline V gene has CDR1 KGHSH and CDR2 LQKENI. The CDR3 sequence is CASSKKGPPENEQFF. CDR3 nucleotides: TGTGCCAGCTCCAAGAAGGGGCCCCCGGAGAATGAGCAGTTCTTC.

As to this clone: A much larger clone lies a single base off, so this may be a read error. The sample contains more than one DNA sequence encoding this CDR3. The V call is TRBV12-3 or TRBV12-4, the J call TRBJ1-2; D not certain. The CDR3 spans 13 residues. The CDR3 protein is CASSLLANYGYTF. In DNA, the CDR3 is TGTGCCAGCAGTCTATTAGCTAATTATGGCTACACCTTC.

V gene TRBV7-3 combines with J gene TRBJ1-1; 11 nucleotides agree with TRBD1. The CDR3 has 13 amino acids. Germline CDR1 reads SGHTA; CDR2 reads FQGTGA. V lost 3 bases, J lost 9 bases, and 3 bases stayed unmatched. The CDR3 nucleotides are TGTGCCAGCAGCTTTACGGACAGGGGGCAAGCTTTCTTT. Its translation: CASSFTDRGQAFF.

The chain carries TRBV7-6 and TRBJ2-2; 7 nucleotides match TRBD2. The CDR3 has 15 amino acids. The junction had 6 bases not matched to a gene; V was cut back by 4 bases and J by 4 bases. Per the germline V gene, CDR1 is SGHVS and CDR2 is FNYEAQ. CDR3 DNA sequence: TGTGCCAGCAGCTATAAGCGGGGATTCACCGGGGAGCTGTTTTTT. Amino acid sequence: CASSYKRGFTGELFF.

The chain links TRBV5-4 to TRBJ2-7, with TRBD2 matching over 8 bases. This CDR3 is 14 amino acids long. CDR1 and CDR2 (germline): SGHNT, YYREEE (reference sequence). Unmatched junction bases numbered 2, after V lost 0 bases and J lost 3 bases. The CDR3 protein is CASSLDGTSYEQYF. In DNA form, the CDR3 reads TGTGCCAGCAGCTTGGACGGGACTAGCTACGAGCAGTACTTC.

The V call is TRBV27, the J call TRBJ2-7; TRBD1 agrees at 10 bases. CDR1 and CDR2 from the germline V gene are MNHEY and SMNVEV (reference sequence). CDR3 length: 15 amino acids. V was pared by 5 bases and J by 2 bases, with 6 bases of the junction left unmatched. CDR3 residues: CASSRTGTGAYEQYF. The CDR3 nucleotides are TGTGCCAGCAGTAGGACCGGGACAGGGGCCTACGAGCAGTACTTC.

This clone was seen only once. CDR3 sequence (DNA): TGTGCCTGGAGTGGGACTGGAACCAAAAACATTCAGTACTTC. This encodes CAWSGTGTKNIQYF. The rearrangement joins TRBV30 to TRBJ2-4, with D tentatively TRBD2 (5 bases). The V end lost 1 base, the J end lost 2 bases, and 9 bases lay between the germline ends. The CDR3 spans 14 residues. CDR1 is GTSNPN and CDR2 is SVGIG in the germline V gene (reference sequence).